These 21 T cell receptor beta chains came from one sample sequenced in a study of blood T cell repertoires in COVID-19. Produced via immunoSEQ multiplex PCR; TCRdb's table is partial and in-frame only. The data contain 150,000 to 200,000 clones, around 82% of them singletons. Sample: PBMCs or T cells enriched from blood (not recorded which). The receptors were sampled from a woman aged 55-69 years with acute COVID-19.

Comment on this clone: This sample includes further DNA sequences coding for the same CDR3. The J gene is TRBJ2-5, the V gene TRBV18, with D uncertain. The V and J ends lost 6 bases and 5 bases respectively, with 13 bases between them. The CDR3 has 13 residues. Germline CDR1 reads KGHSH; CDR2 reads LQKENI. In nucleotides, the CDR3 is TGTGCCAGCTCGCCCGGTTCCGAGGAGACCCAGTACTTC. Its protein product is CASSPGSEETQYF.

The gene calls are TRBV10-2 and TRBJ2-7; 11 bases agree with TRBD1. Germline CDR1 reads WSHSY; CDR2 reads SAAADI. V trimming: 9 bases; J trimming: 0 bases; junction bases outside the gene matches: 4. The CDR3 is 14 residues long. CDR3 in amino acids: CASTGTGGSYEQYF. The CDR3 nucleotides are TGCGCCAGTACCGGGACAGGGGGCTCCTACGAGCAGTACTTC.

V is TRBV9 and J is TRBJ2-2; 9 bases fit TRBD2. CDR1 and CDR2 (germline): SGDLS, YYNGEE. V was clipped by 4 bases and J by 0 bases; unmatched bases: 13. The CDR3 covers 19 residues. DNA for the CDR3: TGTGCCAGCAGCCCCCGGGGTAGCGGGGGACCCGCGAACACCGGGGAGCTGTTTTTT. The encoded protein is CASSPRGSGGPANTGELFF.

The chain carries TRBV27 and TRBJ1-2; D gene unclear. Deletions cut 6 bases from V and 4 bases from J, with 21 bases between. Germline lookup yields CDR1 MNHEY and CDR2 SMNVEV (reference sequence). The CDR3 sequence is 16 residues long. Written as DNA, the CDR3 is TGTGCCAGCAGCGGTAGTTTCACGGGGTCACCCTATGGCTACACCTTC. This encodes CASSGSFTGSPYGYTF.

This clone turned up a few times. J is TRBJ2-2 and V is TRBV6-1; D is possibly TRBD1 (6 bases). Between the trimmed V and J ends, which lost 3 bases and 6 bases, there was a span of 14 bases. The CDR3 contains 15 residues. Germline-derived CDR1 and CDR2 are MNHNS and SASEGT. The CDR3 is CASSDRGWVAGELFF. CDR3 DNA: TGTGCCAGCAGTGACAGGGGATGGGTGGCCGGGGAGCTGTTTTTT.

This sequence joins TRBV4-3 and TRBJ1-2; D is perhaps TRBD1 (6 bases). V shed 0 bases and J shed 8 bases, with 31 bases lying between them. Germline V gives CDR1 LGHNA, CDR2 YSLEER. The CDR3 length is 20 residues. In DNA, the CDR3 is TGCGCCAGCAGCCAAGATATCGCCTCTAACTGGGACACCTTGGGAATCGGCTACACCTTC. Amino acid sequence: CASSQDIASNWDTLGIGYTF.

The chain uses TRBV9 and TRBJ2-7, with D maybe TRBD2 (6 bases). V dropped 0 bases and J dropped 6 bases, with 13 bases sitting between them. The CDR3 runs 14 residues. Germline V gene sequence: CDR1 SGDLS, CDR2 YYNGEE. CDR3 sequence (DNA): TGTGCCAGCAGCGTAGAGTCAGGGACTTTCGAGCAGTACTTC. This translates into CASSVESGTFEQYF.

This clone showed up just once. This chain uses TRBV1 with TRBJ1-1. TRBV1 is designated a pseudogene. The CDR3 covers 15 residues. For the CDR3, the DNA is TGCACCAGCAGTCGGGTCCCCAAGCTGAACACTGAAGCTTTCTTT. This sequence encodes CTSSRVPKLNTEAFF.

In its sample, this clone was seen once. V usage is TRBV11-2 and J usage is TRBJ2-7, with unresolved D. The CDR3 consists of 12 residues. Germline CDR1 is SGHAT and CDR2 is FQNNGV. The ends were cut back, 5 bases at V and 1 base at J, with 6 bases in the middle. The chain's CDR3 is CASSTASYEQYV. CDR3 nucleotide sequence: TGTGCCAGCAGCACCGCGTCCTACGAGCAGTACGTC.

The V gene is TRBV7-6, the J gene TRBJ2-7; D might be TRBD2 (7 bases). The germline V and J ends were trimmed by 5 bases and 5 bases, with 16 bases remaining between them. The CDR3 runs to 14 residues. Germline V gives CDR1 SGHVS, CDR2 FNYEAQ. In DNA, the CDR3 is TGTGCCAGCAGCACGCGGGGGCCCAAAAACGAGCAGTACTTC. Its translation is CASSTRGPKNEQYF.

The V call is TRBV12-3 or TRBV12-4, the J call TRBJ2-7; D is ambiguous. V lost 0 bases and J lost 2, with 5 bases in between. This CDR3 spans 13 amino acids. The CDR3 coding sequence is TGTGCCAGCAGTTTAGCCCCGGCCTACGAGCAGTACGTC. Residues: CASSLAPAYEQYV.

This clone has a single count. Other DNA variants within this sample encode the same CDR3. The chain recombines TRBV7-2 with TRBJ2-3, with 11 nucleotides matching TRBD1. CDR3 size: 15 residues. V gave up 1 base and J gave up 5 bases; unmatched junction bases: 2. Germline CDR1 and CDR2: SGHTA and FQGNSA. The CDR3 DNA reads TGTGCCAGCAGCTTAGTGGGACAGGGGGTAGATACGCAGTATTTT. As protein: CASSLVGQGVDTQYF.

The V and J genes are TRBV27 and TRBJ1-2; no clear D. V lost 6 bases, J lost 2 bases, and 16 bases lay in between. This CDR3 is 15 amino acids long. The germline gives CDR1 MNHEY, CDR2 SMNVEV (reference sequence). DNA of the CDR3: TGTGCCAGCAGCCCCCTTGACGGGTCCAACTATGGCTACACCTTC. Amino acid sequence: CASSPLDGSNYGYTF.

The J gene is TRBJ1-5, the V gene TRBV2; tentative D call: TRBD1 (6 bases). CDR3 size: 14 residues. V was shortened by 5 bases and J by 3 bases, with 11 bases between the two germline ends. Per the germline V gene, CDR1 is SNHLY and CDR2 is FYNNEI. CDR3 DNA: TGTGCCAGCAGTCAGGGGAGTGACAATCAGCCCCAGCATTTT. Protein sequence: CASSQGSDNQPQHF.

The chain employs TRBV2 and TRBJ1-4, with D possibly matching TRBD1 (6 bases). Looked up from germline, CDR1 is SNHLY and CDR2 is FYNNEI. This CDR3 has 15 amino acids. Trimming pared 6 bases from V and 0 bases from J, leaving 11 bases between. The CDR3 region has the DNA TGTGCCAGCAGAGCCCGGACAGCAACTAATGAAAAACTGTTTTTT. Protein product: CASRARTATNEKLFF.

This chain connects TRBV6-5 to TRBJ1-4; 9 bases map to TRBD1. Germline CDR1 and CDR2: MNHEY and SVGAGI. The CDR3 totals 15 residues. Trimming at V came to 6 bases and at J to 5 bases, leaving 7 bases not matched to a gene. DNA of the CDR3: TGTGCCAGCAGACCCTCCGGACAGGGGAATGAAAAACTGTTTTTT. It is translated as CASRPSGQGNEKLFF.

The J gene is TRBJ1-2, the V gene TRBV3-1 (or the pseudogene TRBV3-2); perhaps TRBD1 as D (5 bases). V was pared by 4 bases and J by 0 bases, with 12 bases between. This CDR3 is 15 amino acids long. Germline V gives CDR1 LGHDT, CDR2 YNNKEL (reference sequence). CDR3 bases: TGTGCCAGCAGCCCCGGGGGAGGCGCTAACTATGGCTACACCTTC. Its protein product is CASSPGGGANYGYTF.

The table lists this clone with a count of one. In the same sample, other DNA sequences code for this CDR3. The chain couples TRBV19 to TRBJ1-5; no reliable D call. The ends were cut back, 3 bases at V and 2 bases at J, with 5 bases in the middle. Germline-derived CDR1 and CDR2 are LNHDA and SQIVND (reference sequence). The CDR3 loop spans 13 amino acids. Here the CDR3 DNA reads TGTGCCAGTAGTATTAGCGGCAATCAGCCCCAGCATTTT. It translates to CASSISGNQPQHF.

The chain uses TRBV10-3 and TRBJ2-1; 10 bases fit TRBD1. Germline-derived CDR1 and CDR2 are ENHRY and SYGVKD. The V gene end was trimmed by 3 bases and the J gene end by 4 bases; junction bases not matched to a gene: 3. The CDR3 spans 15 residues. The CDR3 DNA follows: TGTGCCATCAGTGATGACAGGGGGCAATACAATGAGCAGTTCTTC. Its protein product is CAISDDRGQYNEQFF.

This rearrangement joins TRBV9 to TRBJ2-1; TRBD2 matches at 11 bases. The germline V gene has CDR1 SGDLS and CDR2 YYNGEE. The CDR3 contains 17 residues. With 2 bases clipped from V and 10 bases from J, the junction kept 14 bases outside the gene matches. The CDR3 loop reads CASSVDLGTSGGREQFF. The CDR3 DNA is TGTGCCAGCAGCGTCGACTTAGGAACTAGCGGGGGTCGCGAGCAGTTCTTC.

This chain links TRBV21-1 with TRBJ1-1. TRBV21-1 is designated a pseudogene. The CDR3 sequence is 20 residues long. The CDR3 coding sequence is TGTGCCAGCAGCAAATGTCTCGGGACTCCTCGGCGGCGGTCGAACACTGAAGCTTTCTTT. Its translation: CASSKCLGTPRRRSNTEAFF.